This is a list of T cell receptor beta chains from one sample in a study of blood T cell repertoires in COVID-19. Clones were sequenced by immunoSEQ multiplex PCR, and TCRdb holds only the in-frame ones, with some missing. The table includes around 230,000 clones, about nine tenths detected once. Sequencing was carried out using peripheral blood. These receptors came from a man aged 25 to 40 who had recovered from COVID-19. Both conserved end residues are part of each CDR3. Fields, in order: V gene, CDR3 protein.

v_call: TRBV7-9; cdr3_aa: CASSRQGYSGNTIYF
v_call: TRBV9; cdr3_aa: CASSVGELETAFF
v_call: TRBV5-1; cdr3_aa: CASSLSPGDWNTGELFF
v_call: TRBV7-2; cdr3_aa: CASSLGGLSNQPQHF
v_call: TRBV9; cdr3_aa: CASSVGGQGSYEQYF
v_call: TRBV7-9; cdr3_aa: CASSLDLRRGSDTQYF
v_call: TRBV7-9; cdr3_aa: CASSLALGGANEQFF
v_call: TRBV6-5; cdr3_aa: CASSQVMGSNQPQHF
v_call: TRBV27; cdr3_aa: CANHGRGPRGNTIYF
v_call: TRBV7-2; cdr3_aa: CASSLAGAYEQYF
v_call: TRBV19; cdr3_aa: CASSGGSGGANVLTF
v_call: TRBV7-6; cdr3_aa: CASSYDSSSGANVLTF
v_call: TRBV5-4; cdr3_aa: CASSLGAVRIEQYF
v_call: TRBV10-3; cdr3_aa: CAISESQGSGIQYF
v_call: TRBV23-1; cdr3_aa: CATRETQYF
v_call: TRBV7-2; cdr3_aa: CASSVQTGGIWYGYTF
v_call: TRBV10-3; cdr3_aa: CAISPDRGFNYGYTF
v_call: TRBV11-2; cdr3_aa: CASSVISGGAHEQYF
v_call: TRBV7-7; cdr3_aa: CASSLGGWGYQQYF
v_call: TRBV7-9; cdr3_aa: CASITDTYEQYF
v_call: TRBV3-1/TRBV3-2; cdr3_aa: CASSQDVSEQYF
v_call: TRBV29-1; cdr3_aa: CSVDLQGSYEQYF
v_call: TRBV2; cdr3_aa: CASSQDRNSNQPQHF
v_call: TRBV6-4; cdr3_aa: CASSEGSGGADTQYF
v_call: TRBV6-2/TRBV6-3; cdr3_aa: CASSSLRGLAGHNEQFF
v_call: TRBV24-1; cdr3_aa: CATSSTGTGGVYEQYF
v_call: TRBV27; cdr3_aa: CASRLGGGARNEQFF
v_call: TRBV9; cdr3_aa: CASSPLAVQGHTEAFF
v_call: TRBV3-1/TRBV3-2; cdr3_aa: CASSNRGTEAFF
v_call: TRBV11-2; cdr3_aa: CASSLPQGLAFQETQYF
v_call: TRBV6-4; cdr3_aa: CASSHWSSKGDTQYF
v_call: TRBV9; cdr3_aa: CASGLAGTDTQYF
v_call: TRBV11-1; cdr3_aa: CASSVRVTNTGELFF
v_call: TRBV19; cdr3_aa: CASTIFAGNTDTQYF
v_call: TRBV6-5; cdr3_aa: CASSPNKFGYTF
v_call: TRBV6-5; cdr3_aa: CASTRGRRSPLHF
v_call: TRBV20-1; cdr3_aa: CSASQAGNEQFF
v_call: TRBV27; cdr3_aa: CASSQNPVQGYSNQPQHF
v_call: TRBV5-1; cdr3_aa: CASSRLTAGEQFF
v_call: TRBV10-3; cdr3_aa: CAIKSTVSSYNEQFF
v_call: TRBV28; cdr3_aa: CASSGQGDNEQFF
v_call: TRBV12-5; cdr3_aa: CASGLPQGGFTDTQYF
v_call: TRBV2; cdr3_aa: CASSYRNSPLHF
v_call: TRBV18; cdr3_aa: CASSPSRPELFF
v_call: TRBV6-5; cdr3_aa: CASSYSTGYEQYF
v_call: TRBV4-1; cdr3_aa: CASSPSWGVSSTGELFF
v_call: TRBV19; cdr3_aa: CASSIGASHSGNTIYF